Listed below are T cell receptor beta chains from one sample, sequenced in a study of blood T cell repertoires in COVID-19. TCRdb keeps only in-frame clones here, not all; method: immunoSEQ multiplex PCR. The sample includes fewer than 45,000 clones, about 81% of them seen just once. The source material was peripheral blood. Receptors originate from a man aged 35 to 55 with active or convalescent COVID-19. Each CDR3 is given with its conserved first and last residue. The D gene is left open where the match is weak. Where a row states a size, it is once, few, many or the class of an expanded clone; other rows omit it.

clone size	J gene	V gene	D gene	CDR3 protein	CDR3 DNA
-	TRBJ1-1	TRBV27	TRBD1	CASSLFGQGGWTEAFF	TGTGCCAGCAGTTTATTCGGACAGGGGGGATGGACTGAAGCTTTCTTT
-	TRBJ1-2	TRBV9	TRBD1	CASSVGTGSGYTF	TGTGCCAGCAGCGTAGGGACAGGTTCTGGCTACACCTTC
-	TRBJ1-5	TRBV21-1	-	CASSKVFSNPYAGNQPQHF	TGTGCCAGCAGCAAAGTATTCAGCAATCCGTACGCGGGCAATCAGCCCCAGCATTTT
-	TRBJ2-2	TRBV5-6	-	CASSLRGLELFF	TGTGCCAGCAGCTTGAGGGGGTTGGAGCTGTTTTTT
-	TRBJ2-1	TRBV3-1/TRBV3-2	TRBD2	CASSRILAGGSYNEQFF	TGTGCCAGCAGCCGGATACTAGCGGGGGGTTCCTACAATGAGCAGTTCTTC
-	TRBJ1-5	TRBV12-3/TRBV12-4	-	CASSLQGRQPQHF	TGTGCCAGCAGTTTACAGGGTAGACAGCCCCAGCATTTT
-	TRBJ2-5	TRBV5-1	-	CASSTSRGKETQYF	TGCGCCAGCAGCACCTCGAGGGGGAAAGAGACCCAGTACTTC
-	TRBJ2-2	TRBV18	-	CASSPNSQTGELFF	TGTGCCAGCTCCCCCAACTCCCAAACCGGGGAGCTGTTTTTT
few	TRBJ1-1	TRBV11-2	-	CASSFRQANTEAFF	TGTGCCAGCAGCTTCCGACAGGCTAACACTGAAGCTTTCTTT
few	TRBJ1-4	TRBV19	-	CASRIGWSPTNEKLFF	TGTGCCAGTAGAATAGGGTGGAGCCCAACTAATGAAAAACTGTTTTTT
few	TRBJ2-2	TRBV6-4	-	CASSDKEGAGELFF	TGTGCCAGCAGTGACAAAGAGGGGGCCGGGGAGCTGTTTTTT
-	TRBJ2-1	TRBV5-1	TRBD2	CASSLELASYNEQFF	TGCGCCAGCAGCTTAGAACTAGCGTCTTACAATGAGCAGTTCTTC
-	TRBJ1-1	TRBV29-1	-	CSVAIDREAFF	TGCAGCGTGGCAATCGACAGGGAAGCTTTCTTT
-	TRBJ1-1	TRBV30	-	CAWGTGMGVNTEAFF	TGTGCCTGGGGCACAGGGATGGGGGTCAACACTGAAGCTTTCTTT
-	TRBJ2-1	TRBV30	-	CAWSRSLNEQFF	TGTGCCTGGAGTCGGAGTCTCAATGAGCAGTTCTTC
-	TRBJ2-1	TRBV5-1	TRBD2	CASSLVLAGGPGDEQFF	TGCGCCAGCAGCTTGGTCCTAGCGGGGGGGCCGGGCGATGAGCAGTTCTTC
-	TRBJ1-5	TRBV30	-	CAWSSRDNQPQHF	TGTGCCTGGAGTTCGAGGGACAATCAGCCCCAGCATTTT
-	TRBJ2-3	TRBV7-6	TRBD1	CASTPGTATDTQYF	TGTGCCAGCACGCCTGGGACAGCCACAGATACGCAGTATTTT
-	TRBJ1-4	TRBV6-8	TRBD1	CASSRPGQGEWSEKLFF	TGTGCCAGCAGCCGCCCAGGACAGGGCGAGTGGAGTGAAAAACTGTTTTTT
-	TRBJ2-2	TRBV4-2	TRBD2	CASSQEGESSGGPNTGELFF	TGTGCCAGCAGCCAAGAGGGGGAATCTAGCGGGGGACCTAACACCGGGGAGCTGTTTTTT
-	TRBJ2-7	TRBV19	-	CASRRGRGAYEQYF	TGTGCCAGTAGGAGGGGCAGGGGAGCCTACGAGCAGTACTTC
-	TRBJ1-4	TRBV5-5	-	CASSFVGASDEKLFF	TGTGCCAGCAGTTTTGTTGGGGCCTCTGATGAAAAACTGTTTTTT
-	TRBJ1-6	TRBV5-6	-	CASSLYTRVSNSPLHF	TGTGCCAGCAGCTTGTACACCAGGGTGTCGAATTCACCCCTCCACTTT
-	TRBJ2-3	TRBV6-4	-	CASSDSFRDTQYF	TGTGCCAGCAGTGACTCTTTCAGAGATACGCAGTATTTT
once	TRBJ2-6	TRBV19	TRBD1	CASSIKGQSTGANVLTF	TGTGCCAGTAGTATAAAGGGACAGTCCACTGGGGCCAACGTCCTGACTTTC
-	TRBJ2-7	TRBV6-5	TRBD1	CASTSDRAQYF	TGTGCCAGCACCTCAGACAGGGCGCAGTACTTC
once	TRBJ2-1	TRBV30	TRBD2	CAVGFGTSGVSSYNEQFF	TGTGCCGTGGGTTTCGGGACTAGCGGGGTGAGCTCCTACAATGAGCAGTTCTTC
-	TRBJ2-7	TRBV9	-	CASSVEGVYEQYF	TGTGCCAGCAGCGTAGAAGGGGTCTACGAGCAGTACTTC
once	TRBJ1-5	TRBV24-1	-	CATSSGFNQPQHF	TGTGCCACTTCTTCAGGCTTCAATCAGCCCCAGCATTTT
few	TRBJ1-1	TRBV7-3	-	CASSSTLPGVGNTEAFF	TGTGCCAGCAGCTCGACCCTCCCAGGGGTCGGGAACACTGAAGCTTTCTTT
-	TRBJ1-5	TRBV19	-	CASSIEQLRQDQPQHF	TGTGCCAGTAGTATAGAGCAGCTCCGGCAGGATCAGCCCCAGCATTTT
-	TRBJ1-1	TRBV19	-	CATKEGKLAEAFF	TGTGCCACCAAAGAGGGAAAGTTGGCTGAAGCTTTCTTT
-	TRBJ2-7	TRBV5-4	-	CASSHDITYEQYF	TGTGCCAGCAGCCACGACATCACCTACGAGCAGTACTTC
-	TRBJ2-3	TRBV10-1	-	CASSTTGSDTQYF	TGCGCCAGCAGCACCACAGGGTCAGATACGCAGTATTTT
-	TRBJ2-2	TRBV3-1/TRBV3-2	-	CASSQGLGGANTGELFF	TGTGCCAGCAGCCAAGGTCTGGGGGGAGCGAACACCGGGGAGCTGTTTTTT
once	TRBJ1-2	TRBV5-4	TRBD1	CASSSDRERVYGYTF	TGTGCCAGCAGTTCTGACAGGGAAAGGGTCTATGGCTACACCTTC
-	TRBJ2-3	TRBV11-2	-	CASSLRQSPTDTQYF	TGTGCCAGCAGCTTAAGACAAAGCCCCACAGATACGCAGTATTTT
-	TRBJ2-1	TRBV6-6	-	CASSLTGAGRNEQFF	TGTGCCAGCAGTCTTACGGGCGCGGGGAGGAATGAGCAGTTCTTC
-	TRBJ1-2	TRBV19	-	CASSKQEWGYTF	TGTGCCAGTTCGAAACAGGAATGGGGCTACACCTTC
-	TRBJ2-3	TRBV5-1	-	CASSQRQSTDTQYF	TGCGCCAGCAGCCAGAGACAAAGCACAGATACGCAGTATTTT
-	TRBJ2-3	TRBV9	TRBD2	CASSVGASGRTDTQYF	TGTGCCAGCAGCGTAGGGGCTAGCGGGAGAACAGATACGCAGTATTTT
-	TRBJ2-7	TRBV5-4	TRBD2	CASSSGSGRAYEQYF	TGTGCCAGCAGCTCCGGCAGCGGGAGGGCTTACGAGCAGTACTTC
-	TRBJ2-3	TRBV10-3	-	CAISEGAGTDTQYF	TGTGCCATCAGTGAAGGGGCGGGGACAGATACGCAGTATTTT
-	TRBJ2-7	TRBV27	-	CASRLLAGDEQYF	TGTGCCAGCAGACTTCTTGCGGGCGACGAGCAGTACTTC
-	TRBJ2-7	TRBV14	TRBD2	CASSQVLAAYEQYF	TGTGCCAGCAGCCAAGTCCTAGCGGCGTACGAGCAGTACTTC
-	TRBJ1-2	TRBV18	-	CASSPATGNGYTF	TGTGCCAGCTCACCCGCAACAGGGAATGGCTACACCTTC
-	TRBJ2-3	TRBV6-2/TRBV6-3	-	CASSYPSDTQYF	TGTGCCAGCAGTTACCCTTCAGATACGCAGTATTTT
-	TRBJ2-6	TRBV7-2	-	CASSLVGRAGANVLTF	TGTGCCAGCAGCTTAGTGGGCAGGGCTGGGGCCAACGTCCTGACTTTC
-	TRBJ1-4	TRBV10-1	-	CASSDGTKEKLFF	TGCGCCAGCAGTGACGGAACTAAAGAAAAACTGTTTTTT
few	TRBJ1-2	TRBV27	-	CASSYRRPGDGYTF	TGTGCCAGCAGTTACCGACGGCCGGGGGATGGCTACACCTTC
-	TRBJ2-5	TRBV28	-	CASNGETQYF	TGTGCCAGCAACGGAGAGACCCAGTACTTC
-	TRBJ1-6	TRBV6-2/TRBV6-3	-	CASSYLQGNSPLHF	TGTGCCAGCAGTTACCTCCAGGGGAATTCACCCCTCCACTTT
-	TRBJ1-6	TRBV6-5	-	CASSYSGRQGSPLHF	TGTGCCAGCAGTTACTCCGGCAGACAAGGATCACCCCTCCACTTT
-	TRBJ2-5	TRBV5-6	TRBD1	CASSSSFGTGETQYF	TGTGCCAGCAGCTCTAGCTTCGGGACAGGGGAGACCCAGTACTTC
few	TRBJ1-1	TRBV2	-	CASSDTVDTEAFF	TGTGCCAGCAGTGATACAGTGGACACTGAAGCTTTCTTT